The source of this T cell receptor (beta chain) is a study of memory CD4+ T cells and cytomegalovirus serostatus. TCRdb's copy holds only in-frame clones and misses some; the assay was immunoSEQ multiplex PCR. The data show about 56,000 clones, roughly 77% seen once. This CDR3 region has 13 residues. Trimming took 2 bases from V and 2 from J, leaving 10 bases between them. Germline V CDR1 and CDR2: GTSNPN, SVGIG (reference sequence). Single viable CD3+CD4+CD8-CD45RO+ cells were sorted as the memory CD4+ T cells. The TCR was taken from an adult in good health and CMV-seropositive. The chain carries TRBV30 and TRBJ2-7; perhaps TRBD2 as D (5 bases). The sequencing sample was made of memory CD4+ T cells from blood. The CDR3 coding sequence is TGTGCCTGGAGTACGGGGATTACCTACGAGCAGTACTTC. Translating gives CAWSTGITYEQYF.